Below, 17 T cell receptor beta chains from the same sample are listed, as sequenced in a study of monozygotic twins with inflammatory bowel disease. TCRdb re-called the 5' RACE reads; every CDR3 protein appears as one record, without DNA. Its table lists more than 300,000 distinct CDR3 sequences. The sample comprised blood. The receptor source for this set is a human donor with ulcerative colitis or Crohn's disease, or a healthy co-twin of an affected twin (not recorded which).

The chain joins TRBV20-1 to TRBJ2-1; TCRdb returns TRBD2, unconfirmable since there is no DNA. Germline lookup yields CDR1 DFQATT and CDR2 SNEGSKA (reference sequence). CDR3 length equals 16 residues. The CDR3 spells CSAGLAGSRIYNEQFF.

This rearrangement joins TRBV2 to TRBJ2-1; TCRdb picks TRBD2, but there is no DNA to check that call. The length of the CDR3 is 17 residues. Germline CDR1 reads SNHLY; CDR2 reads FYNNEI. CDR3 loop: CASAKGLAGGSYNEQFF. Full variable domain (remainder filled in from reference TRBV2 and TRBJ2-1): EPEVTQTPSHQVTQMGQEVILRCVPISNHLYFYWYRQILGQKVEFLVSFYNNEISEKSEIFDDQFSVERPDGSNFTLKIRSTKLEDSAMYFCASAKGLAGGSYNEQFFGPGTRLTVL.

The gene calls are TRBV4-2 and TRBJ2-3. Germline V CDR1 and CDR2: LGHNA, YNFKEQ. The CDR3 is 15 residues long. The CDR3 is CASSQEWLARDTQYF.

The chain joins TRBV5-1 to TRBJ1-1. CDR1 and CDR2 from the germline V gene are SGHRS and YFSETQ. The CDR3 spans 13 residues. CDR3 in amino acids: CASSLGVNTEAFF. Based on the CDR3 plus reference TRBV5-1 and TRBJ1-1, the full variable domain is KAGVTQTPRYLIKTRGQQVTLSCSPISGHRSVSWYQQTPGQGLQFLFEYFSETQRNKGNFPGRFSGRQFSNSRSEMNVSTLELGDSALYLCASSLGVNTEAFFGQGTRLTVV.

The rearrangement links TRBV20-1 to TRBJ2-7; lacking DNA, the TRBD1 call made by TCRdb goes unchecked. The length of the CDR3 is 16 residues. The germline V gene encodes CDR1 DFQATT and CDR2 SNEGSKA (reference sequence). The CDR3 reads CSARVLDRSYSGEQYF.

The rearrangement links TRBV7-9 to TRBJ1-1. Germline V gene lookup returns CDR1 SEHNR and CDR2 FQNEAQ (reference sequence). This CDR3 spans 15 amino acids. The CDR3 protein is CASSDGHPAGTEAFF. The full variable domain, rest sourced from reference TRBV7-9 and TRBJ1-1, is DTGVSQNPRHKITKRGQNVTFRCDPISEHNRLYWYRQTLGQGPEFLTYFQNEAQLEKSRLLSDRFSAERPKGSFSTLEIQRTEQGDSAMYLCASSDGHPAGTEAFFGQGTRLTVV.

The rearrangement uses TRBV7-2 and TRBJ2-3. Germline-derived CDR1 and CDR2 are SGHTA and FQGNSA. This CDR3 has 16 amino acids. CDR3 sequence: CASSFRLGLVPDTQYF. Full variable domain (remainder filled in from reference TRBV7-2 and TRBJ2-3): GAGVSQSPSNKVTEKGKDVELRCDPISGHTALYWYRQSLGQGLEFLIYFQGNSAPDKSGLPSDRFSAERTGGSVSTLTIQRTQQEDSAVYLCASSFRLGLVPDTQYFGPGTRLTVL.

The CDR3 here is CASSPRRGSWGTEAFF. V is TRBV11-1 and J is TRBJ1-1; TCRdb selects TRBD1, and the lack of DNA leaves this call unchecked. The germline V gene encodes CDR1 SGHAT and CDR2 FQDESV (reference sequence). This CDR3 region has 16 residues.

The V gene is TRBV25-1, the J gene TRBJ2-7; no DNA is available, so the TRBD1 call from TCRdb remains unchecked. The length of the CDR3 is 14 residues. CDR1 and CDR2 from the germline V gene are MGHDK and SYGVNS. The CDR3 loop reads CASSEAGLSYEQYF.

The chain couples TRBV7-3 to TRBJ2-2. The CDR3 is 12 residues long. Germline V gives CDR1 SGHTA, CDR2 FQGTGA. The CDR3 sequence: CASSFLTGELFF.

The rearrangement links TRBV5-5 to TRBJ1-1; TCRdb selects TRBD1, and the lack of DNA leaves this call unchecked. Germline V gene data show CDR1 as SGHKS and CDR2 as YYEKEE (reference sequence). CDR3 size: 15 residues. This chain's CDR3 is CASSEGQGRNTEAFF.

This sequence joins TRBV2 and TRBJ2-7; TCRdb's D call of TRBD1 is untestable without DNA. The CDR3 has 14 residues. Looked up from germline, CDR1 is SNHLY and CDR2 is FYNNEI. CDR3 protein: CASSNPGSVYEQYF.

The J gene is TRBJ1-2, the V gene TRBV7-9; TCRdb proposes TRBD1, but this gene call is untestable without DNA. The CDR3 totals 15 residues. Germline CDR1 SEHNR, CDR2 FQNEAQ (reference sequence). This CDR3 reads CASSLEVGGGYGYTF.

The J gene is TRBJ2-5, the V gene TRBV7-6; TCRdb picks TRBD1, but there is no DNA to check that call. The CDR3 runs 14 residues. The germline V gene has CDR1 SGHVS and CDR2 FNYEAQ. CDR3 sequence: CASNVGTVQETQYF.

The V call is TRBV20-1, the J call TRBJ1-2; TCRdb calls TRBD1, which cannot be checked without DNA. In germline, CDR1 is DFQATT, CDR2 SNEGSKA (reference sequence). The length of the CDR3 is 13 residues. CDR3 amino acids: CSAGETGNYGYTF.

The rearrangement joins TRBV3-1 to TRBJ1-5; TCRdb returns TRBD1, unconfirmable since there is no DNA. The CDR3 totals 14 residues. Per germline, CDR1 LGHDT and CDR2 YNNKEL (reference sequence). CDR3 sequence: CASCSGTGDQPQHF.

The chain uses TRBV20-1 and TRBJ2-7; the TCRdb D gene call, TRBD1, has no DNA to confirm it. CDR1 is DFQATT and CDR2 is SNEGSKA in the germline V gene (reference sequence). The CDR3 has 15 residues. CDR3 sequence reads: CSAREPGHNSYEQYF.